These T cell receptor beta chains were read from a single sample in a study of cytomegalovirus exposure and HLA in healthy donors. The repertoire was sequenced with immunoSEQ multiplex PCR; TCRdb's copy has only in-frame clones and lacks some. This sample carries some 200,000 clones, 75% to 90% of them seen once, and the ten largest clones take 2% to 3%. Sequenced input: PBMCs. These receptors came from a woman aged 50 to 60 in good health and CMV-seropositive. Both conserved end residues are part of each CDR3. Each record gives: CDR3 protein, J gene, V gene, clone size. Only part of the rows carry a size: once, few, many, or a class if the clone is expanded.

CASGTGSTDTQYF TRBJ2-3 TRBV7-3 NA
CASMGQVNTEAFF TRBJ1-1 TRBV6-1 NA
CASSSGLAGIYEQYF TRBJ2-7 TRBV7-9 NA
CASNPSPAGTGGGKPQHF TRBJ1-5 TRBV2 NA
CASRHGTRGLQETQYF TRBJ2-5 TRBV21-1 NA
CASSSTGARGTQYF TRBJ2-5 TRBV5-6 NA
CASSQTRGMRDGYTF TRBJ1-2 TRBV23-1 once
CASGTTEAFF TRBJ1-1 TRBV27 once
CASSDRAGGPGEQFF TRBJ2-1 TRBV2 NA
CASSLANQPQHF TRBJ1-5 TRBV5-4 NA
CASSFQQYDQPQHF TRBJ1-5 TRBV28 NA
CASSIGLGITYTGELFF TRBJ2-2 TRBV19 once
CASSQPGQLYSGNTIYF TRBJ1-3 TRBV4-2 NA
CASSRWDREDQHF TRBJ1-5 TRBV6-5 NA
CASSLAGTGITYNEQFF TRBJ2-1 TRBV7-9 NA
CASSPSQVGGLTEAFF TRBJ1-1 TRBV18 NA
CASSLDLRGSTEAFF TRBJ1-1 TRBV5-1 once
CAIRDRDTEAFF TRBJ1-1 TRBV10-3 NA
CASSLASENEQFF TRBJ2-1 TRBV5-4 NA
CASRIYGTSGNTIYF TRBJ1-3 TRBV5-6 NA
CASVRPGQGLRELFF TRBJ2-2 TRBV6-6 NA
CASSQDPIYSATNEKLFF TRBJ1-4 TRBV5-4 NA
CASSSDRGTSPLHF TRBJ1-6 TRBV28 NA
CASSDPGQGATGELFF TRBJ2-2 TRBV25-1 once
CASSYGTGFYGYTF TRBJ1-2 TRBV6-5 NA
CAWSVLTGTQYF TRBJ2-3 TRBV30 once
CASSPQDRGETQYF TRBJ2-5 TRBV7-9 NA
CASSLIGPGLAGGQETQYF TRBJ2-5 TRBV7-3 NA
CASTLTGELFF TRBJ2-2 TRBV5-6 once
CASKIQEGNTEAFF TRBJ1-1 TRBV19 NA
CASSVTSGKADTQYF TRBJ2-3 TRBV9 NA
CASSLNTGVQETQYF TRBJ2-5 TRBV5-1 NA
CASIRLAGGPSYEQYF TRBJ2-7 TRBV5-6 NA
CASRTAGAYNSPLHF TRBJ1-6 TRBV27 NA
CASSPMGGELGSPLHF TRBJ1-6 TRBV7-9 few
CASSGDSGGHTDTQYF TRBJ2-3 TRBV6-1 NA
CASSPGQGQLFF TRBJ1-4 TRBV6-1 NA
CASSQDRAGEETQYF TRBJ2-5 TRBV4-3 NA
CASSYTGTAEETQYF TRBJ2-5 TRBV6-5 NA
CASSLGQQIYNEQFF TRBJ2-1 TRBV7-8 NA
CASSEAWAGNGYTF TRBJ1-2 TRBV25-1 NA
CASSHDRNTGELFF TRBJ2-2 TRBV7-9 NA
CASSLGQPSSGNTIYF TRBJ1-3 TRBV5-4 NA
CASSLRPGVNEKLFF TRBJ1-4 TRBV7-2 once
CASMGGMGNTEAFF TRBJ1-1 TRBV2 NA
CASSQDWTGGGTDTQYF TRBJ2-3 TRBV4-1 once
CASSHEATTGELFF TRBJ2-2 TRBV13 NA
CASSLRGAREQYF TRBJ2-7 TRBV7-2 NA
CASSTRGGLVEQYF TRBJ2-7 TRBV10-2 NA
CASRQQGSGETQYF TRBJ2-5 TRBV14 NA
CASSPIRGLGTEAFF TRBJ1-1 TRBV14 NA
CASSLGTSGNQPQHF TRBJ1-5 TRBV5-1 NA
CASRGTLRGQPQHF TRBJ1-5 TRBV2 once